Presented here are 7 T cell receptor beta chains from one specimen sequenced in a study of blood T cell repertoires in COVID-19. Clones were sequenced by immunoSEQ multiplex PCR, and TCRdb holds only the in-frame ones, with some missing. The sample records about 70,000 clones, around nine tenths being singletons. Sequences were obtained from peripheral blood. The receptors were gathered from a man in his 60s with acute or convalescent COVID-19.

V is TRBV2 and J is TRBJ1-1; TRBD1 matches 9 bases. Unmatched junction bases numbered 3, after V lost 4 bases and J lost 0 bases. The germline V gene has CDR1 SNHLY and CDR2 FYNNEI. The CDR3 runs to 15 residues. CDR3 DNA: TGTGCCAGCAGTGGGGACAGGGCACTGAACACTGAAGCTTTCTTT. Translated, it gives CASSGDRALNTEAFF.

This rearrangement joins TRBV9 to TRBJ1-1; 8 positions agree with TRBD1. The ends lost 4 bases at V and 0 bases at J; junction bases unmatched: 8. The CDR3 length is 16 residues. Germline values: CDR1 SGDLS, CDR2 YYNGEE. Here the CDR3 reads CASSPWTGQMNTEAFF. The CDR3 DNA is TGTGCCAGCAGCCCGTGGACAGGGCAAATGAACACTGAAGCTTTCTTT.

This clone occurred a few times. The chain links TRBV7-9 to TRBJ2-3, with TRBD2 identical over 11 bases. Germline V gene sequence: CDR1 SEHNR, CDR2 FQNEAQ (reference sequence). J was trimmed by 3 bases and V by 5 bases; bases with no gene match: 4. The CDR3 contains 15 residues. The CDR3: CASSATSGGTDTQYF. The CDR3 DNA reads TGTGCCAGCAGCGCCACTAGCGGGGGTACAGATACGCAGTATTTT.

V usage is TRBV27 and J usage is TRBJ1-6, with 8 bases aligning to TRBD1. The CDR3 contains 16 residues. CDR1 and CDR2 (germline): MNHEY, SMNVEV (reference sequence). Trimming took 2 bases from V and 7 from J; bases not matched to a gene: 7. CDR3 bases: TGTGCCAGCAGTTTAACCACAGGGGGTAGAAATTCACCCCTCCACTTT. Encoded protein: CASSLTTGGRNSPLHF.

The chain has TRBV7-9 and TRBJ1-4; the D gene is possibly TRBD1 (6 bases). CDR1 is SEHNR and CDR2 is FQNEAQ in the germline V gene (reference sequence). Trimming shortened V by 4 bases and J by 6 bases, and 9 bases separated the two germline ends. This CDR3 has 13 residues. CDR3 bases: TGTGCCAGCAGCTCCAGGGGTTATGAAAAACTGTTTTTT. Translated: CASSSRGYEKLFF.

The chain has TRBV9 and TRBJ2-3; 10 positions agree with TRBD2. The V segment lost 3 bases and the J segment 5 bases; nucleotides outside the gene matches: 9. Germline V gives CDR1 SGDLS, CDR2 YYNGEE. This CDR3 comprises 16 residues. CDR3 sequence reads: CASSALAGESGDTQYF. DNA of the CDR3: TGTGCCAGCAGCGCTCTAGCGGGGGAAAGCGGAGATACGCAGTATTTT.

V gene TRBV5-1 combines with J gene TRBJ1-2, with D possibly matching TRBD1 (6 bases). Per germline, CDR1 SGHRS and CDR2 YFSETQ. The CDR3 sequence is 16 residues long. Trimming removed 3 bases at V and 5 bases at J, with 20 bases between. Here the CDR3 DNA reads TGCGCCAGCAGCTCCCAAGTGGGGGGGGCAGGGTATGGCTACACCTTC. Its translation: CASSSQVGGAGYGYTF.